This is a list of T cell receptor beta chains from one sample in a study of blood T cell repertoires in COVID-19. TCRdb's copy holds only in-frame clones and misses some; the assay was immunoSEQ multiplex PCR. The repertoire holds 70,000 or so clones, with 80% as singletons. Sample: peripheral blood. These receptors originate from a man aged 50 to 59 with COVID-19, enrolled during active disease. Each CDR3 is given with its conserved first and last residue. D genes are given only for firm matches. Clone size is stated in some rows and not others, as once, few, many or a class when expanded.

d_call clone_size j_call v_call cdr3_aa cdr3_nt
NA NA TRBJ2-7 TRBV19 CASSMVAPSEEQYF TGTGCCAGTAGTATGGTAGCCCCAAGTGAGGAGCAGTACTTC
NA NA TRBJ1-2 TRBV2 CASSVGPNYGYTF TGTGCCAGCAGTGTTGGGCCTAACTATGGCTACACCTTC
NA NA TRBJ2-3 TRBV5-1 CASSLVQVTDTQYF TGCGCCAGCAGCTTGGTCCAGGTCACAGATACGCAGTATTTT
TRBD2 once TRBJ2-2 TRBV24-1 CATSLAGAGELFF TGTGCCACCAGTTTAGCGGGAGCCGGGGAGCTGTTTTTT
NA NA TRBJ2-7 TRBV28 CACSRVGEQYF TGTGCCTGTTCCAGGGTAGGCGAGCAGTACTTC
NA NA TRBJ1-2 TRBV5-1 CASSPSFNPGSGYTF TGCGCCAGCAGCCCGAGTTTTAATCCGGGGAGTGGCTACACCTTC
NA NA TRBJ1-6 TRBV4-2 CASSQKEGDSPLHF TGTGCCAGCAGCCAAAAAGAAGGGGATTCACCCCTCCACTTT
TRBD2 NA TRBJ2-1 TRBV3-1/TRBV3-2 CASSLSRGGPSYNEQFF TGTGCCAGCAGCCTGTCTCGGGGGGGACCCTCCTACAATGAGCAGTTCTTC
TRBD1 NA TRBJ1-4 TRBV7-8 CASSAAGTGPEKLFF TGTGCCAGCAGCGCCGCCGGGACAGGGCCAGAAAAACTGTTTTTT
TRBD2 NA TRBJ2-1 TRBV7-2 CASSLLAGGPYNEQFF TGTGCCAGCAGCTTACTAGCGGGAGGGCCCTACAATGAGCAGTTCTTC
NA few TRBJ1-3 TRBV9 CASSVGQPSGNTIYF TGTGCCAGCAGCGTAGGACAGCCCTCTGGAAACACCATATATTTT
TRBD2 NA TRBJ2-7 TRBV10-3 CAISEFPGTMEYF TGTGCCATCAGTGAGTTCCCCGGGACTATGGAGTACTTC
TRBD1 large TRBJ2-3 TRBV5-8 CASSYPDRGQDTQYF TGTGCCAGCAGCTACCCGGACAGGGGGCAAGATACGCAGTATTTT
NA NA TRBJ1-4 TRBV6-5 CASRNGGPEEKLFF TGTGCCAGCAGAAACGGGGGGCCCGAAGAAAAACTGTTTTTT
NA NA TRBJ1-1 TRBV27 CASSSVTAWGTEAFF TGTGCCAGCAGTTCCGTGACAGCCTGGGGCACTGAAGCTTTCTTT
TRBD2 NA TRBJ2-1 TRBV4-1 CASSPIGGGWDEQFF TGCGCCAGCAGCCCCATCGGGGGGGGTTGGGATGAGCAGTTCTTC
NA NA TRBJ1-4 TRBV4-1 CASSQGGGPSEKLFF TGCGCCAGCAGCCAAGGGGGAGGTCCCAGCGAAAAACTGTTTTTT